The 9 T cell receptor beta chains below all came from one sample that was sequenced in a study of early T cells in non-severe SARS-CoV-2 infection. TCRdb itself ran the 5' RACE reads through MiXCR, one entry per CDR3 protein. The table shows 75,000 to 100,000 distinct CDR3 sequences, with approximately 15% occurring only once. Material for sequencing was whole blood. The receptors originated from an adult who was a healthcare worker with PCR-confirmed SARS-CoV-2 infection or an uninfected control (not recorded which).

Only a few counts were recorded for this clonotype. The genes are TRBV5-1 and TRBJ2-5; TRBD1 matches at 8 bases. Germline CDR1 reads SGHRS; CDR2 reads YFSETQ. Trimming at V came to 3 bases and at J to 4 bases, leaving 2 bases not matched to a gene. The length of the CDR3 is 13 residues. The CDR3: CASSWDRRETQYF. Here the CDR3 DNA reads TGCGCCAGCAGCTGGGACAGGCGAGAGACCCAGTACTTC.

The V and J genes are TRBV4-3 and TRBJ2-1; TRBD2 aligns across 13 bases. CDR3 length: 17 residues. V lost 1 base and J lost 0; bases outside the gene matches: 0. Germline V lookup: CDR1 LGHNA, CDR2 YSLEER. In nucleotides, the CDR3 is TGCGCCAGCAGCCAAGGGACTAGCGGGAGCTCCTACAATGAGCAGTTCTTC. Its protein is CASSQGTSGSSYNEQFF.

V gene TRBV21-1 combines with J gene TRBJ1-5; the table's D call, TRBD1, was not checked against the DNA. TRBV21-1 is recorded as a pseudogene. The length of the CDR3 is 14 residues. The CDR3 loop reads CASSRYRGRWPQHF. As DNA, the CDR3 is TGTGCCAGCAGCAGATACAGGGGGCGATGGCCCCAGCATTTT.

This clonotype appeared once. The genes are TRBV6-6 and TRBJ2-3, with 7 bases aligning to TRBD1. The germline gives CDR1 MNHNY, CDR2 SVGAGI (reference sequence). The CDR3 has 15 amino acids. With V trimmed by 5 bases and J by 2 bases, 7 bases remained unmatched. CDR3 region: CASSPRDRDTDTQYF. CDR3 bases: TGTGCCAGCAGTCCCCGGGACAGAGACACAGATACGCAGTATTTT.

This clonotype was counted a few times. This chain links TRBV29-1 with TRBJ2-3; 10 bases are a match to TRBD2. V shed 6 bases, J shed 5 bases, and the junction held 8 bases outside the gene matches. The CDR3 contains 14 residues. Germline assignment: CDR1 SQVTM and CDR2 ANQGSEA. The CDR3 loop reads CSVVAGGPQDTQYF. Written as DNA, the CDR3 is TGCAGCGTAGTAGCGGGAGGACCACAAGATACGCAGTATTTT.

The chain uses TRBV7-8 and TRBJ2-4, with D perhaps TRBD1 (6 bases). The V end was cut by 1 base, the J end by 0 bases, with 10 bases between. From germline, CDR1 is SGHVS and CDR2 FQNEAQ. The length of the CDR3 is 16 residues. The CDR3 DNA sequence: TGTGCCAGCAGCTTAGAGGGACAAGTAGCCAAAAACATTCAGTACTTC. This codes for CASSLEGQVAKNIQYF.

The chain recombines TRBV29-1 with TRBJ2-5; D gene unclear. The V and J ends lost 6 bases and 1 base respectively, with 15 bases between them. This CDR3 contains 14 residues. Germline CDR1 SQVTM, CDR2 ANQGSEA. CDR3 DNA sequence: TGCAGCGTCGTTGGGTTCGGTGCCCAAGAGACCCAGTACTTC. Translating it yields CSVVGFGAQETQYF.

In this sample, this clonotype turned up a few times. This rearrangement joins TRBV12-3 or TRBV12-4 to TRBJ2-1; D possibly corresponds to TRBD1 (6 bases). V lost 5 bases and J 0 bases, leaving 11 bases between the germline ends. The CDR3 is made up of 15 amino acids. The chain's CDR3 is CASSEQGSSYNEQFF. Here the CDR3 DNA reads TGTGCCAGCAGTGAACAGGGAAGCTCCTACAATGAGCAGTTCTTC.

This clonotype has just a few counts. The chain combines TRBV28 with TRBJ2-1; D may be TRBD2 (5 bases). Germline assignment: CDR1 MDHEN and CDR2 SYDVKM. The V end lost 2 bases, the J end lost 10 bases, and 6 bases lay between the germline ends. The CDR3 is made up of 11 amino acids. The CDR3 nucleotides read TGTGCCAGCAGTTTAGAGGGAGAGCAGTTCTTC. Protein sequence: CASSLEGEQFF.